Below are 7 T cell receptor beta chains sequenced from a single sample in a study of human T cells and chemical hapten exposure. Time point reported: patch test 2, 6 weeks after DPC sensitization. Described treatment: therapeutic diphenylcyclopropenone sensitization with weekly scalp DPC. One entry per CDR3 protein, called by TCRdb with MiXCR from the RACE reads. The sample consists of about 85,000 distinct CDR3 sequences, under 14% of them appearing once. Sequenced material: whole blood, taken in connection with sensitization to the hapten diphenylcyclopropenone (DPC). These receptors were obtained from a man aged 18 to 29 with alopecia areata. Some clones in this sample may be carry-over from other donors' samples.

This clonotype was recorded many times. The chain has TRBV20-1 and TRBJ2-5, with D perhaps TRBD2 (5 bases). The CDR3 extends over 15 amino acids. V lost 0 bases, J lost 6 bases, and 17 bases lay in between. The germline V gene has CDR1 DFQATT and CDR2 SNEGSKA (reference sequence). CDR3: CSAREATGSVKTQYF. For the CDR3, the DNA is TGCAGTGCTAGAGAGGCAACGGGGTCGGTGAAGACCCAGTACTTC.

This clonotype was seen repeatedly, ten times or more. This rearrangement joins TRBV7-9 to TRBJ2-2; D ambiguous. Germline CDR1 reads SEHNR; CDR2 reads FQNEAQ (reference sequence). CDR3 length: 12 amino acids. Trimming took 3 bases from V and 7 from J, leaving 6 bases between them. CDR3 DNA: TGTGCCAGCAGCTTCTCTATCGGGGAGCTGTTTTTT. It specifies CASSFSIGELFF.

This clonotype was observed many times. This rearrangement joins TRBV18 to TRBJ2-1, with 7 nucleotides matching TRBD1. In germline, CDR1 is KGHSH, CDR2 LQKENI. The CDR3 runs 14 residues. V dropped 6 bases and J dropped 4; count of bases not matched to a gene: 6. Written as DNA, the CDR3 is TGTGCCAGCTCGCCGGGACAGCCATACAATGAGCAGTTCTTC. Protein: CASSPGQPYNEQFF.

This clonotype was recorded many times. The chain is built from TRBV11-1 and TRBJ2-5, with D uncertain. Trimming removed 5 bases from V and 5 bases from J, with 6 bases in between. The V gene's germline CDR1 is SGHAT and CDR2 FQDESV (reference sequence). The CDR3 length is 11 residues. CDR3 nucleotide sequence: TGTGCCAGCAGCGAAATGGAGACCCAGTACTTC. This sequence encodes CASSEMETQYF.

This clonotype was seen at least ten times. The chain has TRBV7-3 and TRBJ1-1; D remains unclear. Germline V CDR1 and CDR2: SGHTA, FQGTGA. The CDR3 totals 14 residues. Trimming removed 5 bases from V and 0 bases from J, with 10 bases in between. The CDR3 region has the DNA TGTGCCAGCAGCGTCGGGCGGATGAACACTGAAGCTTTCTTT. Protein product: CASSVGRMNTEAFF.

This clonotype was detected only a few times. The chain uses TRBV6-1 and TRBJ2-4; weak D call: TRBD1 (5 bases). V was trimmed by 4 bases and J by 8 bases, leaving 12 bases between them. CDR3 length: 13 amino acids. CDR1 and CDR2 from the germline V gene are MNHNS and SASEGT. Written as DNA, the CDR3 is TGTGCCAGCAGTGTCTCCAGGGCGGACATTCAGTACTTC. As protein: CASSVSRADIQYF.

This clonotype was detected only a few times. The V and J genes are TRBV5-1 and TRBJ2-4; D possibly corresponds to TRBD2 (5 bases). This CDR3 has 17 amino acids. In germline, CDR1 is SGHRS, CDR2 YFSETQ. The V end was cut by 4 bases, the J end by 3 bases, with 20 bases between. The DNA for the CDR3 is TGCGCCAGCAGCCCACGGCAGGCACCACGGGGCAAAAACATTCAGTACTTC. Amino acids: CASSPRQAPRGKNIQYF. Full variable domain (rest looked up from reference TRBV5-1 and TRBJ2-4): KAGVTQTPRYLIKTRGQQVTLSCSPISGHRSVSWYQQTPGQGLQFLFEYFSETQRNKGNFPGRFSGRQFSNSRSEMNVSTLELGDSALYLCASSPRQAPRGKNIQYFGAGTRLSVL.